This T cell receptor (beta chain) was recovered during a study of beta chain features in type 1 diabetes. Study-wide results and limits: Moderate yet significant TCRB CDR3 shortening was seen in Type 1 diabetes patients in all four CD4+ subsets. VDJ junctions in type 1 diabetes patients carried more deletions and fewer insertions.

Germline V gives CDR1 ENHRY, CDR2 SYGVKD. Deletions cut 4 bases from V and 0 bases from J, with 9 bases between. The CDR3 has 14 residues. The entirety of the isolated RNA underwent reverse transcription, so expressed TCRB transcripts were sequenced. Sequencing of naive, central memory and regulatory T cell samples gave an average of roughly 3.5 million reads. Sequenced by immunoSEQ multiplex PCR; TCRdb stores in-frame clones only, minus some. The table lists nearly 700,000 clones, 13% of them singletons. About this clone: Antigen: not known.

The rearrangement uses TRBV10-3 and TRBJ1-2; the D is unclear. The sequence was obtained from a man younger than 35 with type 1 diabetes. Sequencing was done on a sample of naive CD4+ T cells from blood. Written as DNA, the CDR3 is TGTGCCATCAGTGTAGAACATACTAACTATGGCTACACCTTC. It translates to CAISVEHTNYGYTF.